This passage covers 11 T cell receptor beta chains from one sample sequenced in a study of identical twins' blood T cells. MiXCR, run by TCRdb on the 5' RACE reads, gives a single entry per CDR3 protein. The sample comprises 400,000 or so distinct CDR3 sequences, roughly 27% of which are singletons, and 5.5% to 6.5% rests with the top ten. Sequencing was carried out using PBMCs. The receptors were sampled from a woman aged 18-55 years in good health.

Regarding this clonotype: A much larger clone lies one base from this, so it may be a read error. The V gene is TRBV29-1, the J gene TRBJ1-2, with D perhaps matching TRBD1 (5 bases). Germline assignment: CDR1 SQVTM and CDR2 ANQGSEA. Trimming stripped 3 bases from V and 3 bases from J, with 11 bases between. The CDR3 is made up of 13 amino acids. The CDR3 DNA reads as TGCAGCGTTGAGCAAGACAGTCACTATGGCTACACCTTC. Amino acids: CSVEQDSHYGYTF.

In its sample, this clonotype was seen a few times. The rearrangement joins TRBV29-1 to TRBJ2-3; a weak D match, TRBD2 (6 bases). The CDR3 consists of 12 residues. Per germline, CDR1 SQVTM and CDR2 ANQGSEA. With 4 bases removed from V and 5 bases from J, the gap between germline ends came to 10 bases. Here the CDR3 reads CSVALAVDTQYF. In DNA form, the CDR3 reads TGCAGCGTTGCACTAGCTGTAGATACGCAGTATTTT.

This clonotype was counted only a few times. The gene calls are TRBV12-3 or TRBV12-4 and TRBJ2-3; 7 bases agree with TRBD2. CDR3 length equals 15 residues. V was clipped by 2 bases and J by 6 bases; unmatched bases: 8. The CDR3 DNA follows: TGTGCCAGCAGTTTAAGCAGTGCCGGGGGGGATACGCAGTATTTT. This gives the protein CASSLSSAGGDTQYF.

This clonotype has only one observation. A much larger clone lies one base from this, so it may be a read error. The chain joins TRBV18 to TRBJ2-7; TRBD1 matches at 8 bases. This CDR3 has 14 residues. Germline CDR1 KGHSH, CDR2 LQKENI. CDR3 region: CASTPGGAGYEQYF. In DNA form, the CDR3 reads TGTGCCAGCACACCAGGGGGCGCGGGTTACGAGCAGTACTTC.

The J gene is TRBJ2-6, the V gene TRBV9; D uncertain. Germline loops: CDR1 SGDLS, CDR2 YYNGEE. This CDR3 contains 13 residues. V was clipped by 6 bases and J by 0 bases, with 4 bases between them. CDR3 nucleotides: TGTGCCAGCAACGTCTCTGGGGCCAACGTCCTGACTTTC. It specifies CASNVSGANVLTF.

To note about this clonotype: The junction departs from the called germline gene at one end, perhaps through a read error. The chain employs TRBV29-1 and TRBJ2-1; D is unclear. The V gene's germline CDR1 is SQVTM and CDR2 ANQGSEA. The CDR3 length is 13 residues. In nucleotides, the CDR3 is TGCAGCGTTGGGAAAGTTTCCTACAATGATCAGTTCTTC. Its protein product is CSVGKVSYNDQFF.

The chain links TRBV29-1 to TRBJ2-3, with D possibly being TRBD2 (5 bases). The CDR3 contains 13 residues. Germline-derived CDR1 and CDR2 are SQVTM and ANQGSEA. V gave up 7 bases and J gave up 3 bases, with 14 bases separating them. CDR3 bases: TGCAGCGGGGTGAGGGCTGGGACAGATACGCAGTATTTT. It encodes CSGVRAGTDTQYF.

As to this clonotype: Relative to the germline gene, one junction end is altered; a read error may explain this. The chain has TRBV5-1 and TRBJ1-1; unclear D gene. Looked up from germline, CDR1 is SGHRS and CDR2 is YFSETQ. The CDR3 spans 13 residues. The CDR3: CASSLVQNTEGFF. CDR3 nucleotides: TGCGCCAGCAGCTTGGTGCAGAACACTGAAGGTTTCTTT. The full variable domain, completed using reference TRBV5-1 and TRBJ1-1, is KAGVTQTPRYLIKTRGQQVTLSCSPISGHRSVSWYQQTPGQGLQFLFEYFSETQRNKGNFPGRFSGRQFSNSRSEMNVSTLELGDSALYLCASSLVQNTEGFFGQGTRLTVV.

Points on this clonotype: At one end the junction does not follow the germline gene, possibly because of a read error. The chain couples TRBV27 to TRBJ2-7; 10 positions match TRBD1. Germline V gene data show CDR1 as MNHEY and CDR2 as SMNVEV (reference sequence). This CDR3 comprises 14 residues. In DNA form, the CDR3 reads TGTACCAGCAGTTTCCGGGACAGGGGCTACGAGCAGTACTTC. It codes for CTSSFRDRGYEQYF.

The genes are TRBV5-1 and TRBJ1-4; D call uncertain. Germline CDR1 is SGHRS and CDR2 is YFSETQ. V lost 0 bases and J 4 bases, leaving 13 bases between the germline ends. There are 16 residues in the CDR3. In DNA form, the CDR3 reads TGCGCCAGCAGCTTGGAAGCAGGAGGTGGTAATGAAAAACTGTTTTTT. This codes for CASSLEAGGGNEKLFF.

The V call is TRBV12-3 or TRBV12-4, the J call TRBJ2-3, with 9 bases aligning to TRBD1. The CDR3 sequence is 15 residues long. Losses at the gene ends were 8 bases for V and 5 bases for J; bases not matched to a gene: 11. The CDR3 spells CASGIGTGIGDTQYF. DNA for the CDR3: TGTGCCAGCGGAATAGGGACAGGGATAGGAGATACGCAGTATTTT.